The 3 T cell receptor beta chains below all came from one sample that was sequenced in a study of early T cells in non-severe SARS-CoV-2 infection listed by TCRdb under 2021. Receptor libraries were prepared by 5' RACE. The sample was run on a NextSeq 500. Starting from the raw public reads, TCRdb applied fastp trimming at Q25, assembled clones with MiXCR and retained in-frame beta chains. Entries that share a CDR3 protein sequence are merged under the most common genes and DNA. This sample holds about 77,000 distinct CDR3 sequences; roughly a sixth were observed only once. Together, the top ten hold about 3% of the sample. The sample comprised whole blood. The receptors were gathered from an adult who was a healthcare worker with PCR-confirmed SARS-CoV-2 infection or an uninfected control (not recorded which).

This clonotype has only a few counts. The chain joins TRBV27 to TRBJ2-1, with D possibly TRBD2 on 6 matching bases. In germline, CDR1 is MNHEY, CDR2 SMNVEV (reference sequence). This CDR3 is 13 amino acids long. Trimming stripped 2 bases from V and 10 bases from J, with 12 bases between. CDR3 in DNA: TGTGCCAGCAGTTTACTAGGGGACTTCGAGCAGTTCTTC. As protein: CASSLLGDFEQFF.

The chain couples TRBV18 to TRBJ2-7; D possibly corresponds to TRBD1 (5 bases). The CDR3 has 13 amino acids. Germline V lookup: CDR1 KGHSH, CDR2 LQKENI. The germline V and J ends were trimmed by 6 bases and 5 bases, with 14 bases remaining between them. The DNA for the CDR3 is TGTGCCAGCTCCTTGGGGCAGAACAACGAGCAGTACTTC. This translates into CASSLGQNNEQYF.

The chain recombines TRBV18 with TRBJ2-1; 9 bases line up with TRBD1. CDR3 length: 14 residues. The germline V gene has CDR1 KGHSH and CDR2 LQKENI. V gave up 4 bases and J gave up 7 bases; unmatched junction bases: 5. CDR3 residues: CASSHGQGINEQFF. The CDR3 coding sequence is TGTGCCAGCTCACACGGACAGGGGATAAATGAGCAGTTCTTC.